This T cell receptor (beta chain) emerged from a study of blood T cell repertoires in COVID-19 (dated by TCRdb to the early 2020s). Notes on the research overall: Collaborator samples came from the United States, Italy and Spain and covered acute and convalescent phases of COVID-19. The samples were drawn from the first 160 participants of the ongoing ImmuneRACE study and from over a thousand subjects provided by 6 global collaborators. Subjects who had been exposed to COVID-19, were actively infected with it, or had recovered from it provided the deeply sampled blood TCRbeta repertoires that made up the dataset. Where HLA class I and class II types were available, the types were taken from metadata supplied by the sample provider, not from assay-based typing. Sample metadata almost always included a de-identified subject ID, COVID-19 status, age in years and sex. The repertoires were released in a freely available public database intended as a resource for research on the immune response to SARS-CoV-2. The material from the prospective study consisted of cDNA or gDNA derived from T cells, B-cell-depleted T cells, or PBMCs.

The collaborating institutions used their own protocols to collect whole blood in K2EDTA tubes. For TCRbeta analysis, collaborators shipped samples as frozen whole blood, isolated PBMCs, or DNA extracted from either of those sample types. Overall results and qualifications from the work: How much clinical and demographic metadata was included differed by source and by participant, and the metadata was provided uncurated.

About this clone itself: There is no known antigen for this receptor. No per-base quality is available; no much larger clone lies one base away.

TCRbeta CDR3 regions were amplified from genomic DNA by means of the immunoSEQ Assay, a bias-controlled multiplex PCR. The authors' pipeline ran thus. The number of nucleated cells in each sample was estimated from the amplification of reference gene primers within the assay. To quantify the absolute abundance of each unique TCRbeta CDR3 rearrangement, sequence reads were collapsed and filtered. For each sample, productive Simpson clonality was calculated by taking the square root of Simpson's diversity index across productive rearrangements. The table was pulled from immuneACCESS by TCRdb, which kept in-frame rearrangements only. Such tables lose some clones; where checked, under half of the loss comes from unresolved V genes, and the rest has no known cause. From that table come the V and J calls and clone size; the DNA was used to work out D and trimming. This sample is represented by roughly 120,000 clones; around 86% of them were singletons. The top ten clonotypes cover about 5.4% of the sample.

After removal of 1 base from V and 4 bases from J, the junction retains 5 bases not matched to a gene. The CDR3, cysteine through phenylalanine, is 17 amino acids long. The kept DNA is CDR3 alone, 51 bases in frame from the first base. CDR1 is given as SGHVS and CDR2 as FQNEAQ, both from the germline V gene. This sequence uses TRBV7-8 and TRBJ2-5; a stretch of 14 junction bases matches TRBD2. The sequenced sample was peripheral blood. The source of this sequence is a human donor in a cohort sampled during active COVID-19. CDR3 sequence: CASSLGSGTSGRETQYF. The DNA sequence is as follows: TGTGCCAGCAGCTTAGGCTCCGGGACTAGCGGGAGAGAGACCCAGTACTTC. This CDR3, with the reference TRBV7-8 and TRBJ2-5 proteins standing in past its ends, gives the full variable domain GAGVSQSPRYKVAKRGQDVALRCDPISGHVSLFWYQQALGQGPEFLTYFQNEAQLDKSGLPSDRFFAERPEGSVSTLKIQRTQQEDSAVYLCASSLGSGTSGRETQYFGPGTRLLVL.